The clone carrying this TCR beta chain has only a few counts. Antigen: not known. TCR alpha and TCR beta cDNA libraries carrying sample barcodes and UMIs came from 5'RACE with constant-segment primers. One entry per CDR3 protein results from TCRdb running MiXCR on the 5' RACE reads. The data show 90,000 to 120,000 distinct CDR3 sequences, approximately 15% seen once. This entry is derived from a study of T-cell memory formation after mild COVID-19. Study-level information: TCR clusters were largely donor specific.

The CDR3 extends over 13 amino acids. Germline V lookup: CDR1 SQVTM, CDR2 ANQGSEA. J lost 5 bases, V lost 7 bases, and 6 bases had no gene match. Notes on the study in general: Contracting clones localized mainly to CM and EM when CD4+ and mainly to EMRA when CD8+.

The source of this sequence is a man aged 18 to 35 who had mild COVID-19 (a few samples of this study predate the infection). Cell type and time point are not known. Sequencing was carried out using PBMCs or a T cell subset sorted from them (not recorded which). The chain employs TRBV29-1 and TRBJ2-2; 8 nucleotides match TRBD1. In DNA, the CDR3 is TGCAGCGCCCAGGGGGCGCTGACCGGGGAGCTGTTTTTT. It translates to CSAQGALTGELFF.